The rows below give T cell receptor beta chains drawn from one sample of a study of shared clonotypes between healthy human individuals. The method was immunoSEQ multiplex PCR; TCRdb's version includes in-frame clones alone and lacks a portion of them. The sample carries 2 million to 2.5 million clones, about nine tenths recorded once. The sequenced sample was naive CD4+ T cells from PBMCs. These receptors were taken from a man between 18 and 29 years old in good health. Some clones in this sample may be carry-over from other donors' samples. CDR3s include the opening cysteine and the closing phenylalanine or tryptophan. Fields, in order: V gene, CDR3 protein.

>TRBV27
CASSTLQGAGEKLFF
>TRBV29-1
CSVEVAASYEQYF
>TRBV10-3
CAISESAGRSTEAFF
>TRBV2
CASSPGIQDYEQFF
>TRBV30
CAWSPGLTSSYEQYF
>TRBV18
CASSRLAGGYNEQFF
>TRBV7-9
CASSLGAEKLFF
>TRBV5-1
CASSTRDRGLDEQYF
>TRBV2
CASSYQGEKLFF
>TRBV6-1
CASIPDREYYGYTF
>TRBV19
CASSATGQGNEKLFF
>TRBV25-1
CASSVGGTDTQYF
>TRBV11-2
CASSLGGFLGYGYTF
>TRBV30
CAWWTGSGPGNTIYF
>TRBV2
CASTPDPGGYYGYTF
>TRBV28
CAIGADRTNEKLFF
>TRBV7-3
CASSFQAGADTQYF
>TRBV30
CAWSGTLAKNIQYF
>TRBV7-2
CASSLGTSGSGVAQYF
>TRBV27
CASSSRDTLRTDTQYF
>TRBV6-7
CASSYPPGPLGNTIYF
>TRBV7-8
CASSLGQRGGMMAEAFF
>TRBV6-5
CASTAGGYTEAFF
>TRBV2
CASSVSGTAFYGYTF
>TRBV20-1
CSARGGAQYF
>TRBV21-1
CASSKESVYLAKNIQYF
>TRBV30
CAWSLEGGRTEAFF
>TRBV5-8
CASSFGDRDKQPQHF
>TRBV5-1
CASSLWGNEKLFF
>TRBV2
CASTAGANQPQHF
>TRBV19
CASSIRLGLQSSGNTIYF
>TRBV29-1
CSVGGLATDTQYF
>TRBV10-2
CASSESSKHNEQFF
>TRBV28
CASSFSGRAYNEQFF
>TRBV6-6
CASSPSWAVTDTQYF
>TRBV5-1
CASSHTGTGGSYGYTF
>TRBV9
CASSADPGRGNQPQHF
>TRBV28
CASRPGGAQRGAFF
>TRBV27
CASSRDRDTTLNTEAFF
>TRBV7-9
CASSLVIVETQYF
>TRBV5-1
CASGIRQNTEAFF
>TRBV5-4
CASSTGRGGETQYF
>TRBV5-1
CASSPRSAPTNEKLFF